This paragraph covers one TCR beta chain sequence. What antigen it recognizes has not been identified. No base-level quality is on record; no much larger clone is a single base apart. The sample is drawn from a study of blood T cell repertoires in COVID-19 (TCRdb year 2020). The study in broad terms: Samples from collaborators originated in the United States, Italy and Spain and spanned both the acute and convalescent phases of COVID-19. The prospective study material was composed of cDNA or gDNA derived from T cells, B-cell-depleted T cells, or PBMCs. The dataset comprised deeply sampled blood TCRbeta repertoires from subjects exposed to, actively infected with, or recovered from COVID-19. The repertoires were released in a freely available public database intended as a resource for research on the immune response to SARS-CoV-2. The samples were drawn from the first 160 participants of the ongoing ImmuneRACE study and from some 1,300 subjects provided by 6 global collaborators. Sample metadata almost always included a de-identified subject ID, COVID-19 status, age in years and sex. Where available, HLA class I and class II types were taken from metadata supplied by the sample provider and were not determined by assay-based typing. Overall results and qualifications from the work: The amount of clinical and demographic metadata varied by source and participant and was provided uncurated.

Enrolling through a virtual design, the prospective study's participants ranged in age from about 18 to 89 years and lived across 24 United States geographic areas. To assign participants to cohorts, the prospective study relied on clinical history that participants themselves reported in a screening survey and a study questionnaire. In the prospective study, whole blood, serum and a nasopharyngeal or oropharyngeal swab were collected from each participant by mobile phlebotomists. Participants in the prospective study had the option to provide additional blood draws and questionnaires over an approximately 2-month period. Prospective study blood samples were shipped either frozen or at room temperature before DNA extraction. From a lookup of the germline V gene (reference sequence), CDR1 and CDR2 are LGHDT and YNNKEL. V is shortened by 4 bases, J by 2 bases, and the region joining them spans 15 bases. The CDR3 goes from the cysteine to the phenylalanine over 16 residues. Just CDR3 DNA is preserved here, 48 bases in frame from base 1.

The immunoSEQ Assay, a bias-controlled multiplex PCR, was used to amplify TCRbeta CDR3 regions from genomic DNA. As for the authors' bioinformatics: Nucleated cell counts per sample were estimated from amplification of reference gene primers within the assay. To quantify the absolute abundance of each unique TCRbeta CDR3 rearrangement, sequence reads were collapsed and filtered. Productive Simpson clonality was computed per sample as the square root of Simpson's diversity index over productive rearrangements. Held by TCRdb, this immuneACCESS table contains in-frame sequences only and omits some clones. Under half of the omission traces to an unresolved V gene where checked; the cause of the rest is unknown. V, J and clone size reflect that table, while D and trimming were determined from the DNA. The sample data list under 350,000 clones, and roughly 85% of these were observed just once. Approximately 4.6% of the sample goes to the ten largest clones.

The V and J genes are TRBV3-1 (or the pseudogene TRBV3-2) and TRBJ1-3; TRBD1 is perhaps the D gene, given 6 matching bases. The clonotype comes from a woman between 35 and 50 years old with acute COVID-19. Sequencing was done on a sample of PBMCs or T cells enriched from blood (not recorded which). The sequence in DNA is TGTGCCAGCAGCCCGTGGGAGGGGGGCACTGGAAACACCATATATTTT. Translated, it reads CASSPWEGGTGNTIYF.